Presented here are 25 T cell receptor beta chains from one specimen sequenced in a study of T cells in Graves' hyperthyroidism and ophthalmopathy. Amplified TCR beta CDR3 regions derived from RNA transcripts. HTBI primers were used for first-round RT-PCR of the TCR CDR3. In TCRdb, the multiplex PCR reads were re-called with MiXCR into one record per CDR3 protein. Here the sample spans around 290,000 distinct CDR3 sequences, roughly 15% being singletons. The sample was blood. Receptor source: a woman in her forties with Graves' hyperthyroidism.

This clonotype was counted a few times. The gene calls are TRBV4-1 and TRBJ1-2; TRBD1 might be the D (5 bases). Germline CDR1 is MGHRA and CDR2 is YSYEKL. The CDR3 sequence is 14 residues long. V was trimmed by 1 base and J by 2 bases, leaving 8 bases between them. DNA of the CDR3: TGCGCCAGCAGCCAAGCGGGGCAGAACTATGGCTACACCTTC. Its protein product is CASSQAGQNYGYTF.

This clonotype has at least ten counts. The chain employs TRBV30 and TRBJ1-1, with D uncertain. The V end lost 1 base, the J end lost 2 bases, and 5 bases lay between the germline ends. The germline V gene has CDR1 GTSNPN and CDR2 SVGIG (reference sequence). The CDR3 sequence is 12 residues long. The CDR3 here is CAWSADNTEAFF. In DNA form, the CDR3 reads TGTGCCTGGAGTGCCGATAACACTGAAGCTTTCTTT. The variable domain in full, with the rest retrieved from reference TRBV30 and TRBJ1-1, is SQTIHQWPATLVQPVGSPLSLECTVEGTSNPNLYWYRQAAGRGLQLLFYSVGIGQISSEVPQNLSASRPQDRQFILSSKKLLLSDSGFYLCAWSADNTEAFFGQGTRLTVV.

At least ten counts were recorded for this clonotype. This rearrangement joins TRBV18 to TRBJ2-5; possible D gene TRBD1, 6 bases. The CDR3 has 14 amino acids. The germline gives CDR1 KGHSH, CDR2 LQKENI. Between the trimmed V and J ends, which lost 3 bases and 2 bases, there was a span of 10 bases. The CDR3, as DNA: TGTGCCAGCTCACCCCCGACAGGACAAGAGACCCAGTACTTC. Encoded protein: CASSPPTGQETQYF.

This clonotype was counted many times. The V and J genes are TRBV3-1 and TRBJ1-1, with D possibly matching TRBD1 (5 bases). V dropped 6 bases and J dropped 2 bases, with 13 bases sitting between them. The germline CDR1 and CDR2 sequences are LGHDT and YNNKEL (reference sequence). This CDR3 region has 14 residues. The CDR3 nucleotides read TGTGCCAGCAGTCCTGGGGGGGGAAACACTGAAGCTTTCTTT. Translated, it gives CASSPGGGNTEAFF.

This clonotype showed up just a few times. The rearrangement uses TRBV19 and TRBJ2-3, with D hard to call. V was clipped by 3 bases and J by 0 bases, with 7 bases between them. Germline V gene data show CDR1 as LNHDA and CDR2 as SQIVND (reference sequence). This CDR3 is built from 14 residues. The CDR3: CASSMGLSTDTQYF. The CDR3 DNA is TGTGCCAGTAGTATGGGGTTAAGCACAGATACGCAGTATTTT.

The genes are TRBV14 and TRBJ2-3; D possibly corresponds to TRBD2 (6 bases). Germline CDR1 and CDR2: SGHDN and FVKESK. The CDR3 is 16 residues long. V was trimmed by 4 bases and J by 4 bases, leaving 18 bases between them. CDR3 DNA: TGTGCCAGCAGCCTCAAACTGGGGGGTATCGCAGATACGCAGTATTTT. Residues: CASSLKLGGIADTQYF. The full variable domain, rest sourced from reference TRBV14 and TRBJ2-3, is EAGVTQFPSHSVIEKGQTVTLRCDPISGHDNLYWYRRVMGKEIKFLLHFVKESKQDESGMPNNRFLAERTGGTYSTLKVQPAELEDSGVYFCASSLKLGGIADTQYFGPGTRLTVL.

This clonotype has at least ten counts. This chain's CDR3 is CASRGRTVVLSTEAFF. DNA for the CDR3: TGTGCCAGCAGGGGGCGGACAGTCGTTCTGAGCACTGAAGCTTTCTTT. The chain employs TRBV2 and TRBJ1-1, with D maybe TRBD1 (6 bases). Germline lookup yields CDR1 SNHLY and CDR2 FYNNEI. This CDR3 contains 16 residues. V lost 6 bases and J 4 bases, leaving 21 bases between the germline ends. The entire variable domain, with the rest obtained from reference TRBV2 and TRBJ1-1, is as follows: EPEVTQTPSHQVTQMGQEVILRCVPISNHLYFYWYRQILGQKVEFLVSFYNNEISEKSEIFDDQFSVERPDGSNFTLKIRSTKLEDSAMYFCASRGRTVVLSTEAFFGQGTRLTVV.

This clonotype occurred many times. The rearrangement joins TRBV6-1 to TRBJ1-3; possibly TRBD1 for D (5 bases). CDR3 length equals 16 residues. Germline CDR1 is MNHNS and CDR2 is SASEGT. V was cut by 5 bases and J by 3 bases, with 17 bases left in between. CDR3 bases: TGTGCCAGCAGTTCTCGACCCAGGGTCTTTGGAAACACCATATATTTT. Translating it yields CASSSRPRVFGNTIYF.

CDR3 sequence reads: CASSRWVSSETDTQYF. CDR3 nucleotide sequence: TGTGCCAGCAGCCGCTGGGTGTCCTCGGAAACAGATACGCAGTATTTT. This chain connects TRBV14 to TRBJ2-3, with D hard to call. Trimming took 4 bases from V and 3 from J, leaving 17 bases between them. Germline loops: CDR1 SGHDN, CDR2 FVKESK. There are 16 residues in the CDR3. Drawing the rest from reference TRBV14 and TRBJ2-3, the complete variable domain is EAGVTQFPSHSVIEKGQTVTLRCDPISGHDNLYWYRRVMGKEIKFLLHFVKESKQDESGMPNNRFLAERTGGTYSTLKVQPAELEDSGVYFCASSRWVSSETDTQYFGPGTRLTVL.

This clonotype occurred many times. The chain is built from TRBV4-1 and TRBJ1-1, with D hard to call. Trimming shortened V by 6 bases and J by 3 bases, and 14 bases separated the two germline ends. The germline gives CDR1 MGHRA, CDR2 YSYEKL. The length of the CDR3 is 14 residues. This CDR3 reads CASRNRALHTEAFF. The CDR3 region has the DNA TGCGCCAGCAGGAACAGAGCATTACACACTGAAGCTTTCTTT.

Ten or more counts support this clonotype. The V call is TRBV28, the J call TRBJ1-1, with 7 positions matching TRBD1. This CDR3 is 12 amino acids long. Germline-derived CDR1 and CDR2 are MDHEN and SYDVKM. The V gene end was trimmed by 5 bases and the J gene end by 11 bases; junction bases not matched to a gene: 8. The DNA for the CDR3 is TGTGCCAGCAGTCTTAAGGGGGCAAAGGCTTTCTTT. It translates to CASSLKGAKAFF.

The chain uses TRBV19 and TRBJ2-3; no clear D gene. CDR3 length: 15 amino acids. V was trimmed by 8 bases and J by 0 bases, leaving 15 bases between them. In germline, CDR1 is LNHDA, CDR2 SQIVND (reference sequence). The CDR3 nucleotides read TGTGCCAGTTGTAGGTTCTACTCTAGCACAGATACGCAGTATTTT. This translates into CASCRFYSSTDTQYF. The full variable domain, in which reference TRBV19 and TRBJ2-3 provide the parts outside the CDR3, is DGGITQSPKYLFRKEGQNVTLSCEQNLNHDAMYWYRQDPGQGLRLIYYSQIVNDFQKGDIAEGYSVSREKKESFPLTVTSAQKNPTAFYLCASCRFYSSTDTQYFGPGTRLTVL.

This sequence joins TRBV5-1 and TRBJ2-3; 8 nucleotides align to TRBD2. CDR1 SGHRS and CDR2 YFSETQ come from the germline V gene. V trimming: 0 bases; J trimming: 4 bases; junction bases outside the gene matches: 4. This CDR3 is 15 amino acids long. The CDR3 bases are TGCGCCAGCAGCTTGGCCCGGGAGGGGGCAGATACGCAGTATTTT. As protein: CASSLAREGADTQYF.

This clonotype showed up many times. The chain links TRBV11-2 to TRBJ2-1, with 11 bases fitting TRBD2. The CDR3 spans 17 residues. J gave up 0 bases and V 5 bases, and 6 bases lay outside the gene matches. Germline lookup yields CDR1 SGHAT and CDR2 FQNNGV. DNA of the CDR3: TGTGCCAGCAGCGCTGGGACTAGCGGAAGCTCCTACAATGAGCAGTTCTTC. Residues: CASSAGTSGSSYNEQFF.

The sample holds many counts of this clonotype. CDR3 region: CASRRQGFSDEQFF. The CDR3 DNA is TGTGCCAGCAGGAGACAGGGCTTTTCGGATGAGCAGTTCTTC. The J gene is TRBJ2-1, the V gene TRBV2; 7 positions match TRBD1. CDR1 and CDR2 from the germline V gene are SNHLY and FYNNEI. J gave up 8 bases and V 6 bases, and 10 bases lay outside the gene matches. CDR3 length: 14 amino acids.

The V and J genes are TRBV7-9 and TRBJ1-1; possibly TRBD1 for D (5 bases). The CDR3 has 14 residues. The ends were cut back, 6 bases at V and 1 base at J, with 12 bases in the middle. Germline lookup yields CDR1 SEHNR and CDR2 FQNEAQ (reference sequence). CDR3 sequence reads: CASSFQGRNTEAFF. In nucleotides, the CDR3 is TGTGCCAGCAGTTTTCAGGGTCGGAACACTGAAGCTTTCTTT. Using reference TRBV7-9 and TRBJ1-1 for the parts outside the CDR3, the full variable domain is DTGVSQNPRHKITKRGQNVTFRCDPISEHNRLYWYRQTLGQGPEFLTYFQNEAQLEKSRLLSDRFSAERPKGSFSTLEIQRTEQGDSAMYLCASSFQGRNTEAFFGQGTRLTVV.

This clonotype was counted ten times or more. The rearrangement links TRBV20-1 to TRBJ1-1; perhaps TRBD1 as D (5 bases). The germline V gene encodes CDR1 DFQATT and CDR2 SNEGSKA (reference sequence). Trimming stripped 5 bases from V and 1 base from J, with 8 bases between. The CDR3 runs to 12 residues. The CDR3 spells CSALDTNTEAFF. The CDR3 DNA reads TGCAGTGCTCTGGACACGAACACTGAAGCTTTCTTT.

This clonotype was recorded at least ten times. The genes are TRBV7-9 and TRBJ2-1; TRBD1 matches at 7 bases. Per the germline V gene, CDR1 is SEHNR and CDR2 is FQNEAQ (reference sequence). The trim removed 4 bases at V and 6 bases at J, leaving 6 bases unmatched. The CDR3 contains 14 residues. The CDR3 loop is CASSWGQRGNEQFF. In nucleotides, the CDR3 is TGTGCCAGCAGCTGGGGACAGAGGGGCAATGAGCAGTTCTTC.

In this sample, this clonotype turned up many times. This chain joins TRBV20-1 and TRBJ2-1, with 10 positions matching TRBD2. Trimming cost V 2 bases and J 8 bases; bases outside gene matches: 18. This CDR3 is built from 18 residues. The germline V gene has CDR1 DFQATT and CDR2 SNEGSKA (reference sequence). This chain's CDR3 is CSARFAGTSVWLTDEQFF. In nucleotides, the CDR3 is TGCAGTGCTAGATTTGCTGGGACTAGCGTTTGGCTGACCGATGAGCAGTTCTTC.

This clonotype came up many times. This chain joins TRBV12-3 or TRBV12-4 and TRBJ2-3; 12 bases agree with TRBD2. Trimming cost V 3 bases and J 3 bases; bases outside gene matches: 4. The CDR3 has 16 amino acids. The CDR3 loop reads CASSFLAGGMTDTQYF. The CDR3 region has the DNA TGTGCCAGCAGTTTCCTAGCGGGAGGGATGACAGATACGCAGTATTTT.

This clonotype was counted ten times or more. This chain joins TRBV6-1 and TRBJ1-5, with D perhaps TRBD1 (5 bases). With 6 bases removed from V and 5 bases from J, the gap between germline ends came to 11 bases. CDR1 and CDR2 (germline): MNHNS, SASEGT. The CDR3 has 13 amino acids. The CDR3 spells CASSRGPDQPQHF. The CDR3 nucleotides are TGTGCCAGCAGCCGGGGCCCCGATCAGCCCCAGCATTTT.

This clonotype was seen a few times. V gene TRBV19 combines with J gene TRBJ2-7, with 10 bases that match TRBD2. The CDR3 consists of 15 residues. With 4 bases clipped from V and 2 bases from J, the junction kept 5 bases outside the gene matches. CDR1 and CDR2 (germline): LNHDA, SQIVND (reference sequence). The CDR3 DNA sequence: TGTGCCAGTAGTACACTAGCGGGGAACCCCTACGAGCAGTACTTC. Its translation: CASSTLAGNPYEQYF.

This clonotype was found a few times. V is TRBV28 and J is TRBJ2-1; tentatively, D is TRBD1 or TRBD2 (6 bases each). The CDR3 sequence is 12 residues long. With 6 bases removed from V and 8 bases from J, the gap between germline ends came to 11 bases. CDR1 MDHEN and CDR2 SYDVKM come from the germline V gene. CDR3: CASREGDHEQFF. DNA for the CDR3: TGTGCCAGCAGGGAGGGGGACCATGAGCAGTTCTTC.

This clonotype was seen ten or more times. The chain recombines TRBV6-2 or TRBV6-3 with TRBJ1-1, with TRBD1 matching over 8 bases. The trim removed 2 bases at V and 8 bases at J, leaving 1 base unmatched. The CDR3 consists of 12 residues. Germline V gene lookup returns CDR1 MNHEY and CDR2 SVGEGT. The CDR3 DNA sequence: TGTGCCAGCAGTTACGACAGGGGAGAAGCTTTCTTT. Encoded protein: CASSYDRGEAFF.

This clonotype occurred many times. This chain uses TRBV15 with TRBJ2-3; D possibly corresponds to TRBD2 (5 bases). Germline loops: CDR1 LNHNV, CDR2 YYDKDF (reference sequence). The CDR3 sequence is 14 residues long. Trimming removed 4 bases from V and 5 bases from J, with 13 bases in between. CDR3 residues: CATSTGGREDTQYF. DNA of the CDR3: TGTGCCACCAGCACAGGAGGTCGAGAAGATACGCAGTATTTT. The whole variable domain, remainder taken from reference TRBV15 and TRBJ2-3, is DAMVIQNPRYQVTQFGKPVTLSCSQTLNHNVMYWYQQKSSQAPKLLFHYYDKDFNNEADTPDNFQSRRPNTSFCFLDIRSPGLGDTAMYLCATSTGGREDTQYFGPGTRLTVL.